This T cell receptor (beta chain) was sequenced during a study of post-analysis software for immune sequencing data. The wider study: Included among the disease courses, which were recorded for the cohort, were relapsing-remitting, secondary progressive and progressive-relapsing multiple sclerosis. Study conclusions and caveats: Comparison of patients with controls showed 4 to 6 TRBV segments more frequent in patients, TRBV5-6, TRBV5-1 and TRBV20-1 among them.

Per the germline V gene, CDR1 is SGDLS and CDR2 is YYNGEE. This CDR3 has 14 residues. The V segment lost 0 bases and the J segment 4 bases; nucleotides outside the gene matches: 4. Details on this clonotype: Its antigen is unknown.

Included in the TCR beta cDNA libraries were unique molecular identifiers. One entry per CDR3 protein, called by TCRdb with MiXCR from the PCR reads. The sample lists some 800,000 distinct CDR3 sequences; more than 45% were seen once. Material: blood. This clonotype originated in a girl aged 10 to 17 with multiple sclerosis. This rearrangement joins TRBV9 to TRBJ2-7, with 7 bases identical to TRBD1. CDR3 loop: CASSVGSRGYEQYF. The CDR3 DNA reads TGTGCCAGCAGCGTAGGAAGCAGGGGGTACGAGCAGTACTTC.